This T cell receptor (beta chain) came from a study of blood T cells in healthy people across ages. Ten milliliters of peripheral blood were drawn from each donor. Germline V gene lookup returns CDR1 MNHNS and CDR2 SASEGT. The CDR3 is 13 residues long. Together with a sample-barcoded 5' primer, a J-beta primer mix was included in a second PCR lasting 7 to 11 cycles. TCRdb redid the calling of the 5' RACE reads with MiXCR, one entry per CDR3 protein. The sample has over a million distinct CDR3 sequences; approximately 63% are singletons. This receptor was taken from a young man in good health. Input material: blood. The chain employs TRBV6-1 and TRBJ2-4; D ambiguous. The end of the DNA fits TRBJ2-7 better, so the J call may be wrong. The CDR3 DNA is TGTGCCAGCAGTGACCTCCTCGGCTACGAGCAGTACTTC. Translated: CASSDLLGYEQYF.